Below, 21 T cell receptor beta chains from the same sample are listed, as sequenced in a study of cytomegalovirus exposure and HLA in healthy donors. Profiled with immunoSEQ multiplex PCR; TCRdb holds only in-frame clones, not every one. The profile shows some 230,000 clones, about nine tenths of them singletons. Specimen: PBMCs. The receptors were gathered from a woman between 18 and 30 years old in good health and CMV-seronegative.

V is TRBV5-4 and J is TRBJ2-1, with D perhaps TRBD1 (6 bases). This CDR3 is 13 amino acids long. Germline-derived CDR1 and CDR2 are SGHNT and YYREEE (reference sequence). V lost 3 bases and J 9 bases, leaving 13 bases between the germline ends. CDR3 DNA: TGTGCCAGCAGCTCCAGGGGTGGAAGTGAGCAGTTCTTC. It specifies CASSSRGGSEQFF.

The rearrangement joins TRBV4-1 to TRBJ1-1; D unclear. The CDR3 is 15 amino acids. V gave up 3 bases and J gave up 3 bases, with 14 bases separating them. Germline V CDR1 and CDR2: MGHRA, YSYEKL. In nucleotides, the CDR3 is TGCGCCAGCAGCCAGTACCGGGTCGGGGACACTGAAGCTTTCTTT. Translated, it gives CASSQYRVGDTEAFF.

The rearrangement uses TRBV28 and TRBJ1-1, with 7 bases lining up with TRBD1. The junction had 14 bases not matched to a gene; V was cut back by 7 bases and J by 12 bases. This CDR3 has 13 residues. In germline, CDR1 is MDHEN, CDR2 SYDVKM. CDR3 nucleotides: TGTGCCAGCACCCTGGGGACAGCCCCCGGAACTTTCTTT. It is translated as CASTLGTAPGTFF.

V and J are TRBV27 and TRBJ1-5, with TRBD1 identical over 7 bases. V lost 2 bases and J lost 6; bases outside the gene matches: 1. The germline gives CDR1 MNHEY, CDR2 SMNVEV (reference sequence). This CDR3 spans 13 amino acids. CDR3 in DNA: TGTGCCAGCAGTTTAGACAGGGCTCAGCCCCAGCATTTT. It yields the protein CASSLDRAQPQHF.

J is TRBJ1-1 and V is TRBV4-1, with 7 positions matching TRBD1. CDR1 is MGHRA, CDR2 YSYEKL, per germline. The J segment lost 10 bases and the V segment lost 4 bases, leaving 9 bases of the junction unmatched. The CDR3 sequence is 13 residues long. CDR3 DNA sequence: TGCGCCAGCAGCCTCCCGGGACAGCAAACAGCTTTCTTT. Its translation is CASSLPGQQTAFF.

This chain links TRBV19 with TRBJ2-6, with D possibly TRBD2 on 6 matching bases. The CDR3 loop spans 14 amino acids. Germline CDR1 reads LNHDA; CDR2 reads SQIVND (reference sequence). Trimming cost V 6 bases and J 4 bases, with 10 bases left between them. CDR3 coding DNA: TGTGCCAGTAGATCTAGCGCCGGGGCCAACGTCCTGACTTTC. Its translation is CASRSSAGANVLTF. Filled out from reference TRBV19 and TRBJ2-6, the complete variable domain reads DGGITQSPKYLFRKEGQNVTLSCEQNLNHDAMYWYRQDPGQGLRLIYYSQIVNDFQKGDIAEGYSVSREKKESFPLTVTSAQKNPTAFYLCASRSSAGANVLTFGAGSRLTVL.

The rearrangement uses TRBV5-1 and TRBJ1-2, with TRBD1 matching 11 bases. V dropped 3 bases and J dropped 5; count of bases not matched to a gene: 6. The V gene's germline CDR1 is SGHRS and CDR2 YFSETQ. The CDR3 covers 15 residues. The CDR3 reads CASSWTGGAGYGYTF. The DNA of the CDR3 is TGCGCCAGCAGCTGGACAGGGGGCGCGGGTTATGGCTACACCTTC.

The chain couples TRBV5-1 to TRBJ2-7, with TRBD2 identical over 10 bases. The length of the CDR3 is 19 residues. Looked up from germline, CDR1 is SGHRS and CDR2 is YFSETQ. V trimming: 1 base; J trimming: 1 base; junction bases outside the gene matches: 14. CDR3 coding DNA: TGCGCCAGCAGCTTGAGACCAGCACTAGCGGGATTTACGTCCTACGAGCAGTACTTC. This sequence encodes CASSLRPALAGFTSYEQYF.

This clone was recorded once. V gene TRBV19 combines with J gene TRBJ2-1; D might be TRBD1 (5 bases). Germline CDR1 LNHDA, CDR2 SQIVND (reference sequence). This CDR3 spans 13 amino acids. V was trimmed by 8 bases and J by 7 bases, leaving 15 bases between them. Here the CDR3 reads CASSKTESNEQFF. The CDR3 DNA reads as TGTGCCAGTTCGAAGACAGAGTCAAATGAGCAGTTCTTC.

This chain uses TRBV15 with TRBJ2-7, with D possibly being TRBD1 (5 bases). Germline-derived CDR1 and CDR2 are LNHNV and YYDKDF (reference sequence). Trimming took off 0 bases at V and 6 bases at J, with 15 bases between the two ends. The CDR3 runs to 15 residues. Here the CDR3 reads CATSRDRQGTGEQYF. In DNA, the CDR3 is TGTGCCACCAGCAGAGATCGGCAGGGAACCGGCGAGCAGTACTTC. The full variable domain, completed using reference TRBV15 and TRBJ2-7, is DAMVIQNPRYQVTQFGKPVTLSCSQTLNHNVMYWYQQKSSQAPKLLFHYYDKDFNNEADTPDNFQSRRPNTSFCFLDIRSPGLGDTAMYLCATSRDRQGTGEQYFGPGTRLTVT.

CDR3 amino acids: CASSPGLVVETQYF. The CDR3 nucleotides read TGTGCCAGCAGCCCGGGACTAGTTGTCGAGACCCAGTACTTC. V and J are TRBV11-2 and TRBJ2-5; 8 bases are shared with TRBD2. Per the germline V gene, CDR1 is SGHAT and CDR2 is FQNNGV. The length of the CDR3 is 14 residues. V lost 5 bases to trimming and J lost 5 bases; unmatched junction nucleotides: 7.

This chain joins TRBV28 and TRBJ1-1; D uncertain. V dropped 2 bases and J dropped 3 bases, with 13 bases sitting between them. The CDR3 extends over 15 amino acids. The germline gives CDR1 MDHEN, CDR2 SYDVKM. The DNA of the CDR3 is TGTGCCAGCAGTTTACCACAGCAGATTTACACTGAAGCTTTCTTT. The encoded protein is CASSLPQQIYTEAFF.

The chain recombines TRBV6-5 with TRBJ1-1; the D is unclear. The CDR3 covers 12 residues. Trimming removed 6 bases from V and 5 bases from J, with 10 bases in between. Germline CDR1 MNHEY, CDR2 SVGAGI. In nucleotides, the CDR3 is TGTGCCAGCAGAACACCCGGGACTGAAGCTTTCTTT. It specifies CASRTPGTEAFF.

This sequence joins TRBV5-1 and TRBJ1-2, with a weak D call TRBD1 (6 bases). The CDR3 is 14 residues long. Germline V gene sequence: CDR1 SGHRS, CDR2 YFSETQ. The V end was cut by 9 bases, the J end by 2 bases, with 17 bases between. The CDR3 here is CATSATQGNYGYTF. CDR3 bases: TGCGCCACCTCAGCGACCCAGGGGAACTATGGCTACACCTTC.

The CDR3 nucleotides are TGCGCCAGCAGTCGGATAGCGGGAGGGAATGAGCAGTTCTTC. It encodes CASSRIAGGNEQFF. The chain has TRBV5-1 and TRBJ2-1; 11 positions agree with TRBD2. The CDR3 extends over 14 amino acids. Germline-derived CDR1 and CDR2 are SGHRS and YFSETQ. The junction had 5 bases not matched to a gene; V was cut back by 5 bases and J by 7 bases.

CDR3 sequence: CASSLTSGGLGTQYF. The CDR3 DNA reads TGCGCCAGCAGCCTGACTAGCGGAGGGCTCGGGACCCAGTACTTC. The chain carries TRBV10-1 and TRBJ2-5; 9 bases agree with TRBD2. The CDR3 is 15 amino acids. CDR1 is WNHNN and CDR2 is SYGVQD in the germline V gene (reference sequence). Trimming took 6 bases from V and 7 from J; bases not matched to a gene: 12.

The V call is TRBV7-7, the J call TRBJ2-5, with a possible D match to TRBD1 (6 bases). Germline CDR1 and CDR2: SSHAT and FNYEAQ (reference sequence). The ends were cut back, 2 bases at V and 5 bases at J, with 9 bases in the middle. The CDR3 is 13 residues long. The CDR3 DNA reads TGTGCCAGCAGCTTAAACAGGGCGGAGACCCAGTACTTC. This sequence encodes CASSLNRAETQYF.

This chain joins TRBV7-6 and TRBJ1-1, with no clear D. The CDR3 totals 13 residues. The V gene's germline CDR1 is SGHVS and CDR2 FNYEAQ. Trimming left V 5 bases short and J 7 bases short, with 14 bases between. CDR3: CASSRVPSGEAFF. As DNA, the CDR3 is TGTGCCAGCAGCCGCGTTCCTTCTGGTGAAGCTTTCTTT. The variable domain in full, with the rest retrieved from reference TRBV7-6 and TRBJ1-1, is GAGVSQSPRYKVTKRGQDVALRCDPISGHVSLYWYRQALGQGPEFLTYFNYEAQQDKSGLPNDRFSAERPEGSISTLTIQRTEQRDSAMYRCASSRVPSGEAFFGQGTRLTVV.

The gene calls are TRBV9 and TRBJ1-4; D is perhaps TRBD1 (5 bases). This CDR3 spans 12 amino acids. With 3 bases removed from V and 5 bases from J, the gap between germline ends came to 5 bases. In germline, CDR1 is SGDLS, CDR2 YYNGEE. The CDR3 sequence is CASSEGNEKLFF. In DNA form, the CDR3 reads TGTGCCAGCAGCGAGGGGAATGAAAAACTGTTTTTT.

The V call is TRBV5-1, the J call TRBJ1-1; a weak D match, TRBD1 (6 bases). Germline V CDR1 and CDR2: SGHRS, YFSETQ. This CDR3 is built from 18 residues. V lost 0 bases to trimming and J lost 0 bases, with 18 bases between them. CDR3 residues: CASSLARGARTMNTEAFF. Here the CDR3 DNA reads TGCGCCAGCAGCTTGGCCAGGGGTGCGCGGACCATGAACACTGAAGCTTTCTTT.

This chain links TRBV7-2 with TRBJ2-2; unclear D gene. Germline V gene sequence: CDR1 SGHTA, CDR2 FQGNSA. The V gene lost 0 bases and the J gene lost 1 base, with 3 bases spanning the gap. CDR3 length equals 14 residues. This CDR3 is CASSLAQNTGELFF. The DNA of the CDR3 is TGTGCCAGCAGCTTAGCCCAGAACACCGGGGAGCTGTTTTTT.